This T cell receptor (beta chain) was identified during a study of T cells in Graves' hyperthyroidism and ophthalmopathy. There were TCR beta CDR3 regions amplified from RNA transcripts. The primer set for the first-round RT-PCR of the TCR CDR3 was HTBI. TCRdb re-called the multiplex PCR reads through MiXCR, storing one row per CDR3 protein. The data contain about 560,000 distinct CDR3 sequences, approximately 15% of them singletons. On this clonotype itself: No antigen is known for it.

Diagnoses were made from clinical symptoms, serum measures (thyroxine and TRAb), thyroid ultrasound and orbital computed tomography. The study's findings and limits: Blood shared most expanded thyroid clonotypes above 0.001.

This clonotype originated in a woman younger than 35 with Graves' hyperthyroidism. The sequencing sample was made of blood.

CDR3 sequence: CASSLEVGQGASDTQYF. In DNA, the CDR3 is TGTGCCAGCAGCTTGGAGGTTGGACAGGGGGCCTCAGATACGCAGTATTTT. This chain links TRBV5-6 with TRBJ2-3, with TRBD1 identical over 11 bases. The CDR3 has 17 residues. CDR1 SGHDT and CDR2 YYEEEE come from the germline V gene. V trimming: 0 bases; J trimming: 4 bases; junction bases outside the gene matches: 7.